These 2 T cell receptor beta chains were sequenced from one sample in a study of preoperative IRX-2 immunotherapy in early breast cancer. Profiled with immunoSEQ multiplex PCR; TCRdb holds only in-frame clones, not every one. The table includes around 40,000 clones, 70% to 80% detected once. Specified treatment: preoperative locoregional IRX-2 cytokine immunotherapy. Sample: tumor tissue, taken after IRX-2 immunotherapy. All receptors come from a human donor with breast cancer.

This sequence joins TRBV5-1 and TRBJ1-3, with no clear D. Deletions cut 2 bases from V and 5 bases from J, with 17 bases between. This CDR3 contains 16 residues. Germline-derived CDR1 and CDR2 are SGHRS and YFSETQ. This CDR3 reads CASSLGVTAGRNTIYF. CDR3 DNA sequence: TGCGCCAGCAGCTTAGGCGTAACGGCGGGGAGAAACACCATATATTTT.

The rearrangement joins TRBV2 to TRBJ2-1, with 7 bases that match TRBD2. CDR3 length: 14 residues. Per the germline V gene, CDR1 is SNHLY and CDR2 is FYNNEI. The ends lost 8 bases at V and 5 bases at J; junction bases unmatched: 9. Here the CDR3 DNA reads TGTGCCAGCCAGCCGGGACTACCTGACAATGAGCAGTTCTTC. This translates into CASQPGLPDNEQFF. Supplemented by reference TRBV2 and TRBJ2-1, the full variable domain reads EPEVTQTPSHQVTQMGQEVILRCVPISNHLYFYWYRQILGQKVEFLVSFYNNEISEKSEIFDDQFSVERPDGSNFTLKIRSTKLEDSAMYFCASQPGLPDNEQFFGPGTRLTVL.